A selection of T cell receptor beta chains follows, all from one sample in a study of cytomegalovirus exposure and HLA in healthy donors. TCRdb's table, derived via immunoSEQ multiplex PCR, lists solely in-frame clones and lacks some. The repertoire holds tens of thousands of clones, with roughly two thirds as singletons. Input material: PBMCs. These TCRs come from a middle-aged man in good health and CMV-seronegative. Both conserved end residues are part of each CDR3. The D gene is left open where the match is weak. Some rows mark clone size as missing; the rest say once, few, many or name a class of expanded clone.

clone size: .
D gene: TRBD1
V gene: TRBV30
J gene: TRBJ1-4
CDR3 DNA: TGTGCCTGGAGTGGGGGGACAGGGGCTAATGAAAAACTGTTTTTT
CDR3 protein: CAWSGGTGANEKLFF

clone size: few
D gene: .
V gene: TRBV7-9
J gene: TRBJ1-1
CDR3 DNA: TGTGCCAGCGTTCGGGGGAGCACTGAAGCTTTCTTT
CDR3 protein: CASVRGSTEAFF

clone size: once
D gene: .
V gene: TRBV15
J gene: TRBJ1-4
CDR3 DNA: TGTGCCACCAGCAGCCCCGGGGGGGGATCAGGCGAAAAACTGTTTTTT
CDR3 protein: CATSSPGGGSGEKLFF

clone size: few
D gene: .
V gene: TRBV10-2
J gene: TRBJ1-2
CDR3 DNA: TGCGCCAGCAGCCCTAACAGGGCGCGCTATGGCTACACCTTC
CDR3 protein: CASSPNRARYGYTF

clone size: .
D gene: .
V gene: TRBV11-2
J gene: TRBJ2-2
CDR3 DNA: TGTGCCAGCAGCTTGCCAACGGGTAAGCTGTTTTTT
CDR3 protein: CASSLPTGKLFF

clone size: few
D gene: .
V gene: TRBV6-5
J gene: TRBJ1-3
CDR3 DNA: TGTGCCGGCAACACCGGGTCGACTGGAAACACCATATATTTT
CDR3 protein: CAGNTGSTGNTIYF

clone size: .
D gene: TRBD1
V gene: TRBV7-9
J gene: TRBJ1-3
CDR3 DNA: TGTGCCAGCAGCCCTGGACAGGGGGGGGAAAACACCATATATTTT
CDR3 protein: CASSPGQGGENTIYF

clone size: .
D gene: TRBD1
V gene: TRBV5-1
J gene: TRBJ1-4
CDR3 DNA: TGCGCCAGCAGCGGTACAGGGGTGGGGGAAAAACTGTTTTTT
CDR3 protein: CASSGTGVGEKLFF

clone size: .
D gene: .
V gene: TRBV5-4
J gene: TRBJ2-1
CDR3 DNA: TGTGCCAGCAGCTTTGGTGGGGGGGCCGGGGATGAGCAGTTCTTC
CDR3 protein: CASSFGGGAGDEQFF

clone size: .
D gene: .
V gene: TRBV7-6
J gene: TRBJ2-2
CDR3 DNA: TGTGCCAGCAGCTTAAGGTCTGGGGCTCGCACCGGGGAGCTGTTTTTT
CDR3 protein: CASSLRSGARTGELFF

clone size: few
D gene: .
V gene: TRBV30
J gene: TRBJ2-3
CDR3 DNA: TGTGCCTGGAAGCAAGATACGCAGTATTTT
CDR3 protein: CAWKQDTQYF

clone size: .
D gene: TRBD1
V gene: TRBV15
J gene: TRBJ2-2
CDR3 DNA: TGTGCCACCAGCAGAGAGGCGGGACAGGGGACCACCGGGGAGCTGTTTTTT
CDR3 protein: CATSREAGQGTTGELFF

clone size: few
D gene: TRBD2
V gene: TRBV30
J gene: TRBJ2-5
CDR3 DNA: TGTGCCTGGAGTCCGACCCCCGGGACTAGCGGGGGGTATTTTGAGACCCAGTACTTC
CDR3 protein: CAWSPTPGTSGGYFETQYF

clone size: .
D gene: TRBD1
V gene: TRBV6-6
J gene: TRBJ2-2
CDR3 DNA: TGTGCCAGCAGCAAAGGACAGGGCCTATACACCGGGGAGCTGTTTTTT
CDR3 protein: CASSKGQGLYTGELFF

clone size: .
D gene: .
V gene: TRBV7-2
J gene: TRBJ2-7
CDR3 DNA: TGTGCCAGCAGCCCGGACCCCGGGGTCTCCGAGCAGTACTTC
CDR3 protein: CASSPDPGVSEQYF

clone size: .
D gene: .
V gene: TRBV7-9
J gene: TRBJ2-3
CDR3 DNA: TGTGCCAGCAGCCCGACAGGGACTAGCACAGATACGCAGTATTTT
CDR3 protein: CASSPTGTSTDTQYF

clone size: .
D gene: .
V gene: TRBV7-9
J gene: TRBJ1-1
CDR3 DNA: TGTGCCAGCTTCTCAGCCCGCGGGGGCACGAACACTGAAGCTTTCTTT
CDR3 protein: CASFSARGGTNTEAFF

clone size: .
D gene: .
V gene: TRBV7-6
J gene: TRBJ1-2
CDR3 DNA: TGTGCCAGCAGCTTAGCGCGGGGGGGTCCCTCCTATGGCTACACCTTC
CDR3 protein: CASSLARGGPSYGYTF

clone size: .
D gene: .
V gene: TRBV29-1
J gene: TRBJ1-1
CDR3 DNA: TGCAGCGCCGTTGGTTGGGGCGTGAACACTGAAGCTTTCTTT
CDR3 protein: CSAVGWGVNTEAFF

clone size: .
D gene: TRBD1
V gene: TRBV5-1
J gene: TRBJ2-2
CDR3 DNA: TGCGCCAGCAGCTTGGTTGGGACAGGGTTCAAGTCGGGCACCGGGGAGCTGTTTTTT
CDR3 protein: CASSLVGTGFKSGTGELFF